This T cell receptor beta chain was sequenced during a study of T cell responses to AZD1222 COVID-19 vaccine. Across the study: Pooling was applied to second doses at about 4 or about 12 weeks.

Data came from immunoSEQ multiplex PCR; TCRdb stores just in-frame clones and leaves some out. The table records 130,000 to 150,000 clones, approximately 89% of them present only once. CDR1 and CDR2 from the germline V gene are LNHDA and SQIVND (reference sequence). The CDR3 contains 14 residues. Trimming stripped 6 bases from V and 7 bases from J, with 19 bases between. The chain employs TRBV19 and TRBJ2-7; no reliable D call. This sequence was found in an adult in good health. This material consisted of peripheral blood, taken on day 0 of AZD1222 vaccination. CDR3 residues: CASRKDVGSGEQYF. The CDR3 DNA sequence: TGTGCCAGTAGGAAGGACGTTGGATCTGGGGAGCAGTACTTC.